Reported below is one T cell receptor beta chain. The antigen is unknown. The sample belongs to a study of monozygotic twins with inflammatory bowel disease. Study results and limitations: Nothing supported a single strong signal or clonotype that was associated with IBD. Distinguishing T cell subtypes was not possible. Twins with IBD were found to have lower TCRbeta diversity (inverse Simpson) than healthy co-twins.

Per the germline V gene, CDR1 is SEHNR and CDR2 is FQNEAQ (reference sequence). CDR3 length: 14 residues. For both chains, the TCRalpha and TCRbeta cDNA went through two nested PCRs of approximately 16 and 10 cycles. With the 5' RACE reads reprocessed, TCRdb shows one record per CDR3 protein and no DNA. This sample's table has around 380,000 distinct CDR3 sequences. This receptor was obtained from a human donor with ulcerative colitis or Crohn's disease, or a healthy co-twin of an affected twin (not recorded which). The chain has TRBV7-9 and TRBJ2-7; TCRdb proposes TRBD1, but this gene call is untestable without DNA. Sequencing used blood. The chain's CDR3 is CASSPGQARYEQYF.